Detailed here is one T cell receptor beta chain. The target of this receptor is not known. No base qualities exist here, and no much larger clone lies one base off it. The collaborating institutions used their own protocols to collect whole blood in K2EDTA tubes. For TCRbeta analysis, collaborator samples were shipped as frozen whole blood, as isolated PBMCs, or as DNA extracted from either sample type. The data were taken from a study of blood T cell repertoires in COVID-19 (dated by TCRdb to 2018 to 2021). Some background on the complete study: Collaborator samples came from the United States, Italy and Spain and covered acute and convalescent phases of COVID-19. The repertoires were released in a freely available public database meant as a resource for research on the immune response to SARS-CoV-2. Deeply sampled blood TCRbeta repertoires from subjects exposed to, actively infected with, or recovered from COVID-19 were included in the dataset. The samples were drawn from the first 160 participants of the ongoing ImmuneRACE study and from about 1,200 subjects provided by 6 global collaborators. The material from the prospective study consisted of cDNA or gDNA derived from T cells, B-cell-depleted T cells, or PBMCs. The sample metadata nearly always contained a de-identified subject ID, COVID-19 status, age in years and sex. Where HLA class I and class II types were available, the types were taken from metadata supplied by the sample provider, not from assay-based typing.

Germline trimming amounts to 7 bases on V and 8 bases on J, with 7 as the count of junction bases outside the gene matches. CDR3 length: 12 amino acids, cysteine to phenylalanine. The sequence is cut down to CDR3 DNA, 36 bases in frame from base 1. Reading the germline V gene gives CDR1 MDHEN and CDR2 SYDVKM. General study outcomes and caveats: Clinical and demographic metadata were provided uncurated, with the amount varying by source and participant.

TCRbeta CDR3 regions were amplified from genomic DNA by means of the immunoSEQ Assay, a bias-controlled multiplex PCR. As for how the authors treated the data: The number of nucleated cells in each sample was estimated by amplification of reference gene primers within the assay. Sequence reads were collapsed and filtered to measure the absolute abundance of every unique TCRbeta CDR3 rearrangement. For each sample, productive Simpson clonality was calculated as the square root of Simpson's diversity index over productive rearrangements. TCRdb provides this immuneACCESS table in a form limited to in-frame rearrangements. Some clones are lacking; in checked studies, under half of them reflect an unresolved V gene, and why the rest are absent is not known. That table is the source of V, J and clone size, and D and trimming were worked out from the DNA. The sample data list 150,000 to 200,000 clones, and approximately 86% of these were observed just once. The ten largest clones represent about 8.2% of the sample.

The rearrangement joined TRBV28 to TRBJ1-2; 7 central bases correspond to TRBD1. The clonotype was recovered from a man aged 55 to 70 with acute or convalescent COVID-19. Sequencing used peripheral blood. The CDR3 sequence is CASTSTGYGYTF. The DNA sequence follows: TGTGCCAGCACCTCGACAGGGTACGGCTACACCTTC.